The clone carrying this T cell receptor (beta chain) was counted at least ten times. Between the trimmed V and J ends, which lost 4 bases and 0 bases, there was a span of 16 bases. CDR1 MDHEN and CDR2 SYDVKM come from the germline V gene. This CDR3 contains 16 residues. This sample is part of a study of T cells in Graves' hyperthyroidism and ophthalmopathy. TCR beta CDR3 region amplification was performed from RNA transcripts. Primed by the HTBI set, a first-round RT-PCR was run on the TCR CDR3. TCRdb reanalysed the multiplex PCR reads using MiXCR and keeps one entry per CDR3 protein. The data show around 340,000 distinct CDR3 sequences, approximately 22% seen once.

Input material: blood. This chain joins TRBV28 and TRBJ2-7; D might be TRBD1 or TRBD2, each matching 5 bases. The source is a woman aged 45-65 years with Graves' hyperthyroidism. The CDR3 nucleotides are TGTGCCAGCAGTTCCCCACAAGGGACCTCCTCCTACGAGCAGTACTTC. Amino acids: CASSSPQGTSSYEQYF.